The 10 T cell receptor beta chains below all came from one sample that was sequenced in a study of cytomegalovirus exposure and HLA in healthy donors. PCR was performed using 60 Vbeta and 13 Jbeta primers. Produced via immunoSEQ multiplex PCR; TCRdb's table is partial and in-frame only. The table lists about 110,000 clones, 60% to 85% of them singletons, with roughly 5% in the top ten. The sample consisted of PBMCs. The receptors stem from a female donor in good health and CMV-seropositive.

The chain carries TRBV7-2 and TRBJ2-5, with TRBD2 as a possible D gene (5 bases). Trimming took 5 bases from V and 3 from J, leaving 13 bases between them. This CDR3 is built from 14 residues. Germline CDR1 SGHTA, CDR2 FQGNSA. The CDR3 protein is CASSPRAVKETQYF. The DNA of the CDR3 is TGTGCCAGCAGCCCGAGGGCGGTAAAAGAGACCCAGTACTTC. Full variable domain (remainder filled in from reference TRBV7-2 and TRBJ2-5): GAGVSQSPSNKVTEKGKDVELRCDPISGHTALYWYRQSLGQGLEFLIYFQGNSAPDKSGLPSDRFSAERTGGSVSTLTIQRTQQEDSAVYLCASSPRAVKETQYFGPGTRLLVL.

The chain recombines TRBV19 with TRBJ1-4, with D uncertain. CDR1 is LNHDA and CDR2 is SQIVND in the germline V gene (reference sequence). This CDR3 comprises 17 residues. The V gene lost 1 base and the J gene lost 2 bases, with 14 bases spanning the gap. The CDR3 sequence: CASSIVGYGDTNEKLFF. Here the CDR3 DNA reads TGTGCCAGTAGTATAGTGGGCTACGGTGATACTAATGAAAAACTGTTTTTT.

V and J are TRBV5-1 and TRBJ1-1, with D perhaps matching TRBD1 (6 bases). Germline assignment: CDR1 SGHRS and CDR2 YFSETQ. Trimming pared 6 bases from V and 1 base from J, leaving 16 bases between. The CDR3 is 15 residues long. CDR3 nucleotides: TGCGCCAGCACAAGAGATTGGACAGCGAACACTGAAGCTTTCTTT. It is translated as CASTRDWTANTEAFF.

This clone was seen only a few times. The CDR3 region has the DNA TGTGCCAGCAGTTACACTAGCGGGGGGCCCCGAGAGACCCAGTACTTC. This encodes CASSYTSGGPRETQYF. The V call is TRBV6-5, the J call TRBJ2-5; 12 nucleotides align to TRBD2. Germline V gene data show CDR1 as MNHEY and CDR2 as SVGAGI. The CDR3 has 16 amino acids. Trimming at V came to 2 bases and at J to 4 bases, leaving 5 bases not matched to a gene.

This chain connects TRBV6-1 to TRBJ1-5; possible D gene TRBD1, 6 bases. CDR1 is MNHNS and CDR2 is SASEGT in the germline V gene. V lost 2 bases and J 4 bases, leaving 15 bases between the germline ends. The CDR3 length is 16 residues. CDR3 DNA sequence: TGTGCCAGCAGTGAATTGGGGCCAGGGGTTAATCAGCCCCAGCATTTT. It is translated as CASSELGPGVNQPQHF.

The CDR3 bases are TGCGCCAGCCAGACGACAGGGGCCCCCCAAGAGACCCAGTACTTC. Amino acids: CASQTTGAPQETQYF. The chain joins TRBV5-1 to TRBJ2-5, with 8 bases matching TRBD1. The CDR3 extends over 15 amino acids. J lost 1 base, V lost 7 bases, and 9 bases had no gene match. CDR1 is SGHRS, CDR2 YFSETQ, per germline.

The rearrangement links TRBV5-4 to TRBJ1-2; 7 bases align to TRBD1. This CDR3 region has 14 residues. CDR1 is SGHNT and CDR2 is YYREEE in the germline V gene (reference sequence). Trimming removed 5 bases from V and 0 bases from J; junction bases left unmatched: 4. CDR3 DNA sequence: TGTGCCAGCAGTCGGGACAGCACTAACTATGGCTACACCTTC. It translates to CASSRDSTNYGYTF.

The V call is TRBV27, the J call TRBJ1-3, with 11 bases aligning to TRBD1. Germline CDR1 is MNHEY and CDR2 is SMNVEV (reference sequence). V lost 8 bases and J lost 4; bases outside the gene matches: 1. The CDR3 runs to 13 residues. The CDR3 nucleotides are TGTGCCAGCGGACAGGGGGCCGGAAACACCATATATTTT. Protein product: CASGQGAGNTIYF.

This chain connects TRBV5-1 to TRBJ2-1; 13 bases agree with TRBD2. The CDR3 loop spans 17 amino acids. Germline CDR1 reads SGHRS; CDR2 reads YFSETQ. With V trimmed by 1 base and J by 4 bases, 5 bases remained unmatched. The CDR3, as DNA: TGCGCCAGCAGCTTGTCCGGGACTAGCGGGATATACAATGAGCAGTTCTTC. Protein product: CASSLSGTSGIYNEQFF.

The chain is built from TRBV5-1 and TRBJ2-2; 14 nucleotides agree with TRBD2. Germline V CDR1 and CDR2: SGHRS, YFSETQ. This CDR3 is built from 17 residues. J gave up 3 bases and V 5 bases, and 6 bases lay outside the gene matches. Here the CDR3 reads CASRRLAGGKDTGELFF. The DNA for the CDR3 is TGCGCCAGCAGGCGACTAGCGGGAGGGAAGGACACCGGGGAGCTGTTTTTT.